The rows below give T cell receptor beta chains drawn from one sample of a study of graft-versus-host responses after intestinal transplantation. Method: immunoSEQ multiplex PCR; TCRdb's copy keeps in-frame clones and lacks some. Seen here are 96,000 or so clones, roughly nine tenths observed once, and the top ten hold roughly 0.17%. Their specific antigens are unknown. This material consisted of unstimulated CD4+ T cells sorted from spleen or lymph node cells, taken before intestinal transplant. The receptor source for this set is a human donor who received an intestinal transplant. Both conserved end residues are part of each CDR3. D genes are given only for firm matches. Only part of the rows carry a size: once, few, many, or a class if the clone is expanded.

D gene: -; V gene: TRBV7-9; clone size: -; J gene: TRBJ2-7; CDR3 protein: CASSLAAESSYEQYF; CDR3 DNA: TGTGCCAGCAGCTTAGCGGCGGAGAGCTCCTACGAGCAGTACTTC
D gene: TRBD2; V gene: TRBV6-4; clone size: -; J gene: TRBJ2-5; CDR3 protein: CASSRLAGAKRTQYF; CDR3 DNA: TGTGCCAGCAGTCGACTAGCGGGTGCCAAGAGAACCCAGTACTTC
D gene: -; V gene: TRBV5-1; clone size: -; J gene: TRBJ1-6; CDR3 protein: CASRTTGGPLHF; CDR3 DNA: TGCGCCAGCAGAACGACGGGGGGCCCCCTCCACTTT
D gene: -; V gene: TRBV10-2; clone size: -; J gene: TRBJ1-6; CDR3 protein: CASSDPVSPLHF; CDR3 DNA: TGCGCCAGCAGTGATCCAGTGTCACCCCTCCACTTT
D gene: TRBD2; V gene: TRBV6-5; clone size: -; J gene: TRBJ2-1; CDR3 protein: CASSFRTSSDEQFF; CDR3 DNA: TGTGCCAGCAGTTTTCGGACTAGCAGTGATGAGCAGTTCTTC
D gene: -; V gene: TRBV5-4; clone size: -; J gene: TRBJ2-2; CDR3 protein: CASSLVGYTGELFF; CDR3 DNA: TGTGCCAGCAGCTTGGTGGGCTATACCGGGGAGCTGTTTTTT
D gene: -; V gene: TRBV7-2; clone size: -; J gene: TRBJ2-7; CDR3 protein: CASSLSYSEQYF; CDR3 DNA: TGTGCCAGCAGCTTATCGTACTCCGAGCAGTACTTC
D gene: -; V gene: TRBV10-3; clone size: -; J gene: TRBJ2-5; CDR3 protein: CAISDRETQYF; CDR3 DNA: TGTGCCATCAGTGACAGGGAGACCCAGTACTTC
D gene: TRBD2; V gene: TRBV4-1; clone size: -; J gene: TRBJ2-7; CDR3 protein: CASSQISGTVDEQYF; CDR3 DNA: TGCGCCAGCAGCCAAATTAGCGGGACGGTAGACGAGCAGTACTTC
D gene: TRBD2; V gene: TRBV14; clone size: -; J gene: TRBJ2-1; CDR3 protein: CASSRLAGSYNEQFF; CDR3 DNA: TGTGCCAGCAGCCGACTAGCGGGCTCCTACAATGAGCAGTTCTTC
D gene: -; V gene: TRBV6-6; clone size: few; J gene: TRBJ1-1; CDR3 protein: CASNLRPDTEAFF; CDR3 DNA: TGTGCCAGCAACTTGCGGCCGGACACTGAAGCTTTCTTT
D gene: -; V gene: TRBV29-1; clone size: -; J gene: TRBJ2-3; CDR3 protein: CSGGRRDTQYF; CDR3 DNA: TGCAGCGGGGGCCGACGGGATACGCAGTATTTT
D gene: -; V gene: TRBV21-1; clone size: -; J gene: TRBJ2-1; CDR3 protein: CASSLNLAGGPHNEQFF; CDR3 DNA: TGTGCCAGCAGCCTGAATCTAGCGGGAGGCCCCCACAATGAGCAGTTCTTC
D gene: TRBD2; V gene: TRBV5-4; clone size: -; J gene: TRBJ2-3; CDR3 protein: CASRLLADSTDTQYF; CDR3 DNA: TGTGCCAGCCGACTACTAGCGGATAGCACAGATACGCAGTATTTT
D gene: TRBD2; V gene: TRBV6-1; clone size: once; J gene: TRBJ2-3; CDR3 protein: CASSTLGGSTDTQYF; CDR3 DNA: TGTGCCAGCAGTACTTTGGGGGGGAGCACAGATACGCAGTATTTT
D gene: TRBD1; V gene: TRBV29-1; clone size: once; J gene: TRBJ1-1; CDR3 protein: CSVGRIEQGAAEAFF; CDR3 DNA: TGCAGCGTGGGGAGGATAGAACAGGGGGCGGCTGAAGCTTTCTTT
D gene: TRBD1; V gene: TRBV6-6; clone size: -; J gene: TRBJ1-1; CDR3 protein: CASRPWTGMNTEAFF; CDR3 DNA: TGTGCCAGCAGACCATGGACAGGAATGAACACTGAAGCTTTCTTT
D gene: -; V gene: TRBV6-5; clone size: -; J gene: TRBJ2-7; CDR3 protein: CASSYSFEPSYEQYF; CDR3 DNA: TGTGCCAGCAGTTACTCGTTCGAGCCATCCTACGAGCAGTACTTC
D gene: TRBD1; V gene: TRBV19; clone size: -; J gene: TRBJ1-5; CDR3 protein: CASRQDRGFNQPQHF; CDR3 DNA: TGTGCCAGTAGACAAGACAGGGGCTTCAATCAGCCCCAGCATTTT
D gene: -; V gene: TRBV7-8; clone size: once; J gene: TRBJ2-7; CDR3 protein: CASSFRQAYEQYF; CDR3 DNA: TGTGCCAGCAGCTTCAGACAGGCCTACGAGCAGTACTTC
D gene: -; V gene: TRBV6-5; clone size: -; J gene: TRBJ1-1; CDR3 protein: CASSWDTTVGAFF; CDR3 DNA: TGTGCCAGCAGTTGGGACACTACCGTTGGTGCTTTCTTT
D gene: -; V gene: TRBV28; clone size: -; J gene: TRBJ1-4; CDR3 protein: CASSSPLQGSNEKLFF; CDR3 DNA: TGTGCCAGCAGTTCCCCTTTACAGGGATCAAATGAAAAACTGTTTTTT
D gene: -; V gene: TRBV19; clone size: -; J gene: TRBJ2-3; CDR3 protein: CASSIPGAYSTDTQYF; CDR3 DNA: TGTGCCAGTAGTATCCCAGGGGCCTATAGCACAGATACGCAGTATTTT
D gene: -; V gene: TRBV28; clone size: -; J gene: TRBJ1-1; CDR3 protein: CASRGGGSTEAFF; CDR3 DNA: TGTGCCAGCAGGGGAGGAGGATCCACTGAAGCTTTCTTT
D gene: TRBD1; V gene: TRBV5-5; clone size: -; J gene: TRBJ1-4; CDR3 protein: CASRPRDRGEKLFF; CDR3 DNA: TGTGCCAGCAGACCGAGGGACAGGGGCGAAAAACTGTTTTTT
D gene: TRBD2; V gene: TRBV18; clone size: -; J gene: TRBJ2-5; CDR3 protein: CASSPTSERETQYF; CDR3 DNA: TGTGCCAGCTCACCTACTAGCGAGAGGGAGACCCAGTACTTC
D gene: TRBD2; V gene: TRBV7-2; clone size: -; J gene: TRBJ2-3; CDR3 protein: CASSLNSGRITDTQYF; CDR3 DNA: TGTGCCAGCAGCCTAAATAGCGGGAGGATCACAGATACGCAGTATTTT
D gene: -; V gene: TRBV5-1; clone size: -; J gene: TRBJ2-3; CDR3 protein: CASSPSGVTDTQYF; CDR3 DNA: TGCGCCAGCAGCCCGAGCGGCGTCACAGATACGCAGTATTTT
D gene: TRBD1; V gene: TRBV10-3; clone size: -; J gene: TRBJ2-3; CDR3 protein: CAISDPGQGAGDTQYF; CDR3 DNA: TGTGCCATCAGTGACCCGGGACAGGGGGCGGGGGATACGCAGTATTTT
D gene: TRBD1; V gene: TRBV19; clone size: -; J gene: TRBJ1-5; CDR3 protein: CASSLRTGNQPQHF; CDR3 DNA: TGTGCCAGTAGTCTCCGGACAGGGAATCAGCCCCAGCATTTT
D gene: TRBD1; V gene: TRBV28; clone size: -; J gene: TRBJ1-5; CDR3 protein: CASSLGTAEHF; CDR3 DNA: TGTGCCAGCAGTCTAGGGACAGCCGAGCATTTT
D gene: -; V gene: TRBV5-1; clone size: -; J gene: TRBJ1-1; CDR3 protein: CASSLLSLMNTEAFF; CDR3 DNA: TGCGCCAGCAGCTTGCTAAGCCTAATGAACACTGAAGCTTTCTTT
D gene: TRBD2; V gene: TRBV4-1; clone size: -; J gene: TRBJ2-1; CDR3 protein: CASSQDPPSGLYNEQFF; CDR3 DNA: TGCGCCAGCAGCCAAGACCCGCCTAGCGGTCTCTACAATGAGCAGTTCTTC
D gene: -; V gene: TRBV5-1; clone size: -; J gene: TRBJ2-3; CDR3 protein: CASSPWGGPGVIDTQYF; CDR3 DNA: TGCGCCAGCAGCCCCTGGGGCGGTCCAGGAGTCATAGATACGCAGTATTTT
D gene: TRBD1; V gene: TRBV7-9; clone size: -; J gene: TRBJ1-5; CDR3 protein: CASSLTGVQPQHF; CDR3 DNA: TGTGCCAGCAGCCTAACAGGGGTACAGCCCCAGCATTTT
D gene: TRBD2; V gene: TRBV19; clone size: -; J gene: TRBJ2-5; CDR3 protein: CASSTGLAGVETQYF; CDR3 DNA: TGTGCCAGTAGTACGGGACTAGCGGGAGTAGAGACCCAGTACTTC
D gene: -; V gene: TRBV18; clone size: -; J gene: TRBJ2-1; CDR3 protein: CASSPTWGVLYNEQFF; CDR3 DNA: TGTGCCAGCTCACCAACCTGGGGCGTCCTCTACAATGAGCAGTTCTTC
D gene: TRBD1; V gene: TRBV30; clone size: -; J gene: TRBJ2-1; CDR3 protein: CAWADRGMRGLLIF; CDR3 DNA: TGTGCCTGGGCGGACAGGGGGATGAGGGGGTTGCTTATCTTC
D gene: TRBD2; V gene: TRBV2; clone size: -; J gene: TRBJ2-1; CDR3 protein: CASRDRSGSYNEQFF; CDR3 DNA: TGTGCCAGCAGGGACCGCAGCGGGAGTTACAATGAGCAGTTCTTC
D gene: -; V gene: TRBV15; clone size: once; J gene: TRBJ1-5; CDR3 protein: CATPLSTYSNQPQHF; CDR3 DNA: TGTGCCACCCCCTTATCGACTTATAGCAATCAGCCCCAGCATTTT
D gene: -; V gene: TRBV29-1; clone size: -; J gene: TRBJ1-4; CDR3 protein: CSVGEGEILFF; CDR3 DNA: TGCAGCGTTGGTGAGGGGGAAATACTGTTTTTT
D gene: TRBD2; V gene: TRBV13; clone size: -; J gene: TRBJ2-7; CDR3 protein: CASSLGGLAGFYEQYF; CDR3 DNA: TGTGCCAGCAGCTTAGGCGGTCTAGCGGGATTCTACGAGCAGTACTTC
D gene: -; V gene: TRBV18; clone size: -; J gene: TRBJ1-2; CDR3 protein: CASSPPGQRYGYTF; CDR3 DNA: TGTGCCAGCTCACCACCTGGACAGAGATATGGCTACACCTTC
D gene: TRBD2; V gene: TRBV10-2; clone size: -; J gene: TRBJ2-1; CDR3 protein: CASSRTSGMGYNEQFF; CDR3 DNA: TGCGCCAGCAGCCGAACCAGCGGGATGGGCTACAATGAGCAGTTCTTC
D gene: TRBD1; V gene: TRBV15; clone size: -; J gene: TRBJ1-4; CDR3 protein: CATSRGQGNEKLFF; CDR3 DNA: TGTGCCACCAGCAGAGGACAGGGGAATGAAAAACTGTTTTTT
D gene: -; V gene: TRBV11-3; clone size: -; J gene: TRBJ1-4; CDR3 protein: CASSFGGAANEKLFF; CDR3 DNA: TGTGCCAGCAGCTTCGGAGGGGCGGCTAATGAAAAACTGTTTTTT
D gene: TRBD1; V gene: TRBV19; clone size: -; J gene: TRBJ1-2; CDR3 protein: CASNYRGQSNYGYTF; CDR3 DNA: TGTGCCAGTAACTACAGGGGGCAATCCAACTATGGCTACACCTTC
D gene: -; V gene: TRBV7-2; clone size: few; J gene: TRBJ1-2; CDR3 protein: CASSLTTDSYGYTF; CDR3 DNA: TGTGCCAGCAGCTTAACAACGGACAGCTATGGCTACACCTTC
D gene: -; V gene: TRBV15; clone size: -; J gene: TRBJ1-4; CDR3 protein: CATSKEYQGTNEKLFF; CDR3 DNA: TGTGCCACCAGCAAAGAGTATCAGGGAACTAATGAAAAACTGTTTTTT
D gene: -; V gene: TRBV5-4; clone size: -; J gene: TRBJ1-2; CDR3 protein: CASSISIPLGGYTF; CDR3 DNA: TGTGCCAGCAGCATCAGTATTCCCCTCGGGGGCTACACCTTC
D gene: TRBD1; V gene: TRBV6-4; clone size: -; J gene: TRBJ1-4; CDR3 protein: CASSAKDRGEKLFF; CDR3 DNA: TGTGCCAGCAGTGCCAAGGACAGGGGAGAAAAACTGTTTTTT
D gene: TRBD2; V gene: TRBV9; clone size: -; J gene: TRBJ2-5; CDR3 protein: CASSLAGGFQETQYF; CDR3 DNA: TGTGCCAGCAGCCTAGCGGGAGGGTTCCAAGAGACCCAGTACTTC
D gene: TRBD2; V gene: TRBV4-1; clone size: -; J gene: TRBJ2-2; CDR3 protein: CASSRGLAENTGELFF; CDR3 DNA: TGCGCCAGCAGCCGGGGACTAGCGGAGAACACCGGGGAGCTGTTTTTT
D gene: -; V gene: TRBV6-6; clone size: -; J gene: TRBJ2-7; CDR3 protein: CASSYQGQYEQYF; CDR3 DNA: TGTGCCAGCAGTTACCAGGGCCAGTACGAGCAGTACTTC